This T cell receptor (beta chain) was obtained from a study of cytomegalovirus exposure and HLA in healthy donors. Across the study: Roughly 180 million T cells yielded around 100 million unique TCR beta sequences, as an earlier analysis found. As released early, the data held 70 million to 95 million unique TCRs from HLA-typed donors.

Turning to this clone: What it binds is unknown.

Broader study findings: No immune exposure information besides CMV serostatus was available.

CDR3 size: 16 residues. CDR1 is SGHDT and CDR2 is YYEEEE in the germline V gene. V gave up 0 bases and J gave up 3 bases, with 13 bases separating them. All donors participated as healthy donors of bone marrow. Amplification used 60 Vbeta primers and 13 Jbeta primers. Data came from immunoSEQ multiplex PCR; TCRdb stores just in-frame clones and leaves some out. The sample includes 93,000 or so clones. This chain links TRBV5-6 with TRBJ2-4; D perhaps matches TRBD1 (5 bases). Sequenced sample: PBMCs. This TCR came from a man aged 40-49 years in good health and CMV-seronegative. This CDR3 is CASSLVGQGGKNIQYF. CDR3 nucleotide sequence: TGTGCCAGCAGCTTGGTAGGCCAGGGCGGCAAAAACATTCAGTACTTC.